A single sample gave rise to the 16 T cell receptor beta chains below, sequenced in a study of T cell responses to AZD1222 COVID-19 vaccine. Produced via immunoSEQ multiplex PCR; TCRdb's table is partial and in-frame only. This table has about 56,000 clones, around nine tenths appearing once. The source material was peripheral blood, sampled 28 days after the second AZD1222 dose. These receptors were obtained from an adult who received the AZD1222 COVID-19 vaccine.

V gene TRBV28 combines with J gene TRBJ2-5, with 7 bases that match TRBD2. The ends lost 2 bases at V and 1 base at J; junction bases unmatched: 4. This CDR3 has 15 amino acids. Germline V gene lookup returns CDR1 MDHEN and CDR2 SYDVKM. The CDR3 nucleotides are TGTGCCAGCAGTTTAGCCAGCGGGGCCCAAGAGACCCAGTACTTC. Its protein is CASSLASGAQETQYF.

The genes are TRBV7-2 and TRBJ1-5; no firm D call. V was clipped by 1 base and J by 0 bases, with 7 bases between them. The CDR3 sequence is 15 residues long. In germline, CDR1 is SGHTA, CDR2 FQGNSA. CDR3 coding DNA: TGTGCCAGCAGCTTAGTAGGCGATAGCAATCAGCCCCAGCATTTT. Translation gives CASSLVGDSNQPQHF. Combining the CDR3 with reference TRBV7-2 and TRBJ1-5 gives the whole variable domain GAGVSQSPSNKVTEKGKDVELRCDPISGHTALYWYRQSLGQGLEFLIYFQGNSAPDKSGLPSDRFSAERTGGSVSTLTIQRTQQEDSAVYLCASSLVGDSNQPQHFGDGTRLSIL.

This chain connects TRBV14 to TRBJ1-2, with D uncertain. Germline-derived CDR1 and CDR2 are SGHDN and FVKESK. Trimming cost V 1 base and J 7 bases, with 7 bases left between them. The CDR3 runs to 12 residues. The CDR3 DNA is TGTGCCAGCAGCCAAGGTCGATTTGGCTACACCTTC. Translating gives CASSQGRFGYTF.

The chain carries TRBV19 and TRBJ1-1; D is unclear. V gave up 1 base and J gave up 0 bases, with 3 bases separating them. Germline CDR1 is LNHDA and CDR2 is SQIVND (reference sequence). This CDR3 has 13 amino acids. CDR3 amino acids: CASSIGVNTEAFF. The CDR3 nucleotides read TGTGCCAGTAGTATAGGGGTGAACACTGAAGCTTTCTTT.

The chain carries TRBV29-1 and TRBJ2-7, with 8 positions matching TRBD1. The CDR3 has 15 residues. V lost 4 bases and J lost 4; bases outside the gene matches: 12. CDR1 and CDR2 (germline): SQVTM, ANQGSEA. The CDR3, as DNA: TGCAGCGTTGCTGTCCGGGACAGGCTTATGTACGAGCAGTACTTC. Amino acids: CSVAVRDRLMYEQYF.

V is TRBV20-1 and J is TRBJ1-2, with D possibly TRBD1 on 5 matching bases. The CDR3 is 13 amino acids. Trimming removed 3 bases at V and 8 bases at J, with 16 bases between. Germline loops: CDR1 DFQATT, CDR2 SNEGSKA (reference sequence). The CDR3 sequence is CSASKPKQDGYTF. CDR3 sequence (DNA): TGCAGTGCTAGTAAGCCAAAACAGGACGGCTACACCTTC.

The V gene is TRBV2, the J gene TRBJ2-3; 7 positions agree with TRBD1. This CDR3 is 13 amino acids long. The trim removed 8 bases at V and 4 bases at J, leaving 6 bases unmatched. CDR1 SNHLY and CDR2 FYNNEI come from the germline V gene. The CDR3 coding sequence is TGTGCCAGCCGCGGACAGGCTTCAGATACGCAGTATTTT. Translating gives CASRGQASDTQYF.

This clone was seen a single time. The rearrangement uses TRBV7-2 and TRBJ1-5; unclear D gene. Germline CDR1 and CDR2: SGHTA and FQGNSA. The V and J ends lost 5 bases and 4 bases respectively, with 9 bases between them. The CDR3 totals 13 residues. CDR3 nucleotides: TGTGCCAGCAGCCAGGACGGGAATCAGCCCCAGCATTTT. Its protein is CASSQDGNQPQHF. Filled out from reference TRBV7-2 and TRBJ1-5, the complete variable domain reads GAGVSQSPSNKVTEKGKDVELRCDPISGHTALYWYRQSLGQGLEFLIYFQGNSAPDKSGLPSDRFSAERTGGSVSTLTIQRTQQEDSAVYLCASSQDGNQPQHFGDGTRLSIL.

The rearrangement joins TRBV12-3 or TRBV12-4 to TRBJ1-1; possibly TRBD1 for D (6 bases). There are 13 residues in the CDR3. The V end lost 5 bases, the J end lost 1 base, and 8 bases lay between the germline ends. This CDR3 is CASSQGRNTEAFF. CDR3 sequence (DNA): TGTGCCAGCAGTCAGGGGAGGAACACTGAAGCTTTCTTT.

In regard to this clone: Sequence at one end of the junction differs from germline and may be a read error. The rearrangement links TRBV7-7 to TRBJ2-5; D is undetermined. The CDR3 consists of 13 residues. Germline V gene lookup returns CDR1 SSHAT and CDR2 FNYEAQ (reference sequence). The chain's CDR3 is CASSFGGQETQYF. The DNA for the CDR3 is TGTGCTAGCAGCTTTGGCGGCCAAGAGACCCAGTACTTC.

This clone was observed once. This chain joins TRBV5-1 and TRBJ1-1; D perhaps matches TRBD1 (5 bases). The CDR3 totals 14 residues. V lost 4 bases, J lost 0 bases, and 10 bases lay in between. Germline loops: CDR1 SGHRS, CDR2 YFSETQ. The CDR3 loop is CASSRGVMNTEAFF. The CDR3 nucleotides read TGCGCCAGCAGCCGAGGGGTTATGAACACTGAAGCTTTCTTT.

This clone was recorded once. The CDR3 loop is CASSPGLATLDEQFF. CDR3 coding DNA: TGTGCCAGCAGCCCTGGACTAGCTACACTTGATGAGCAGTTCTTC. The chain links TRBV3-1 (or the pseudogene TRBV3-2) to TRBJ2-1; 8 bases are a match to TRBD2. The CDR3 covers 15 residues. Trimming removed 4 bases from V and 8 bases from J; junction bases left unmatched: 10. From germline, CDR1 is LGHDT and CDR2 YNNKEL (reference sequence).

The rearrangement uses TRBV6-2 or TRBV6-3 and TRBJ2-3, with 10 bases fitting TRBD1. V lost 6 bases to trimming and J lost 4 bases; unmatched junction nucleotides: 10. The V gene's germline CDR1 is MNHEY and CDR2 SVGEGT. CDR3 length equals 16 residues. CDR3 coding DNA: TGTGCCAGCAGCTCCTCCGGGACAGGGGAGGCAGATACGCAGTATTTT. Residues: CASSSSGTGEADTQYF.

V and J are TRBV3-1 (or the pseudogene TRBV3-2) and TRBJ1-2; D gene uncertain. Germline assignment: CDR1 LGHDT and CDR2 YNNKEL (reference sequence). Trimming pared 1 base from V and 7 bases from J, leaving 7 bases between. This CDR3 spans 12 amino acids. The CDR3 DNA sequence: TGTGCCAGCAGCCAAGGGAATTCTGGCTACACCTTC. Translated, it gives CASSQGNSGYTF.

This rearrangement joins TRBV15 to TRBJ1-6; tentatively, D is TRBD1 (6 bases). The V gene's germline CDR1 is LNHNV and CDR2 YYDKDF (reference sequence). V was trimmed by 4 bases and J by 12 bases, leaving 16 bases between them. The CDR3 consists of 14 residues. CDR3 loop: CATSTGGGAGPLHF. The CDR3 coding sequence is TGTGCCACCAGCACGGGGGGGGGCGCGGGACCCCTCCACTTT.

This clone was picked up one time. The genes are TRBV19 and TRBJ2-7, with D tentatively TRBD2 (6 bases). This CDR3 comprises 15 residues. Trimming removed 1 base at V and 3 bases at J, with 13 bases between. Per the germline V gene, CDR1 is LNHDA and CDR2 is SQIVND (reference sequence). CDR3 nucleotide sequence: TGTGCCAGTAGTATAGGCGGGGAACCTCTCTACGAGCAGTACTTC. Residues: CASSIGGEPLYEQYF.